This T cell receptor beta chain is from a study of blood T cell repertoires in COVID-19. Germline-derived CDR1 and CDR2 are SGHKS and YYEKEE (reference sequence). The CDR3 contains 15 residues. V dropped 4 bases and J dropped 5; count of bases not matched to a gene: 8. Sequencing was performed with immunoSEQ multiplex PCR; in TCRdb, only in-frame clones are kept and a portion is missing. The sample carries roughly 200,000 clones, about 86% recorded once. The sequenced sample consisted of PBMCs or T cells enriched from blood (not recorded which). The chain recombines TRBV5-5 with TRBJ2-5; 10 bases are a match to TRBD2. The origin of this receptor is a woman in her 40s with acute COVID-19. The CDR3 DNA follows: TGTGCCAGCAGCAAGATAGCGGGAGGTGGGGAGACCCAGTACTTC. It specifies CASSKIAGGGETQYF.